A single sample gave rise to the 23 T cell receptor beta chains below, sequenced in a study of T cells in Graves' hyperthyroidism and ophthalmopathy. Amplification of TCR beta CDR3 regions used RNA as the template. The TCR CDR3 was amplified in a first-round RT-PCR using the HTBI primer set. Via MiXCR, TCRdb re-called the multiplex PCR reads, giving one row per CDR3 protein. The repertoire includes about 570,000 distinct CDR3 sequences, about half of them detected once, and 15% to 20% sits in the top ten. The specimen was peripheral blood or thyroid tissue (not recorded which). These receptors all stem from an adult woman with Graves' disease, either hyperthyroidism or ophthalmopathy (not recorded which).

This clonotype was counted ten times or more. The chain employs TRBV6-6 and TRBJ2-2; no clear D gene. Germline CDR1 MNHNY, CDR2 SVGAGI (reference sequence). Between the trimmed V and J ends, which lost 6 bases and 3 bases, there was a span of 20 bases. This CDR3 spans 17 amino acids. Written as DNA, the CDR3 is TGTGCCAGCAGCCAAGACGGGCGGTTCTACGACACCGGGGAGCTGTTTTTT. The encoded protein is CASSQDGRFYDTGELFF.

CDR3 bases: TGTGCCACCAGCAGAGACGTCCGGCCACAGGGGGCATTTGGCTACACCTTC. Amino acids: CATSRDVRPQGAFGYTF. The chain employs TRBV15 and TRBJ1-2; 9 positions agree with TRBD1. Germline CDR1 is LNHNV and CDR2 is YYDKDF (reference sequence). V was pared by 0 bases and J by 7 bases, with 12 bases of the junction left unmatched. This CDR3 spans 17 amino acids.

This clonotype was observed a handful of times. This chain uses TRBV6-5 with TRBJ1-2; D is uncertain. The CDR3 extends over 13 amino acids. CDR1 and CDR2 from the germline V gene are MNHEY and SVGAGI. Trimming removed 6 bases at V and 8 bases at J, with 16 bases between. CDR3 region: CASRPPVIGGYTF. Here the CDR3 DNA reads TGTGCCAGCAGACCTCCCGTCATTGGAGGCTACACCTTC.

This clonotype came up many times. This sequence joins TRBV11-2 and TRBJ1-1, with unresolved D. The germline CDR1 and CDR2 sequences are SGHAT and FQNNGV. V lost 1 base and J 1 base, leaving 7 bases between the germline ends. CDR3 length equals 14 residues. The CDR3 nucleotides are TGTGCCAGCAGCTTAGGCTCAGGGAACACTGAAGCTTTCTTT. The encoded protein is CASSLGSGNTEAFF.

The chain joins TRBV7-9 to TRBJ2-2; no clear D. The V end lost 1 base, the J end lost 10 bases, and 4 bases lay between the germline ends. Germline loops: CDR1 SEHNR, CDR2 FQNEAQ (reference sequence). The CDR3 consists of 11 residues. CDR3 nucleotides: TGTGCCAGCAGCTTAGGATCGGAGCTGTTTTTT. Amino acids: CASSLGSELFF.

The rearrangement uses TRBV7-9 and TRBJ2-5; possible D gene TRBD2, 6 bases. The CDR3 is made up of 15 amino acids. Germline CDR1 and CDR2: SEHNR and FQNEAQ (reference sequence). Deletions cut 5 bases from V and 5 bases from J, with 18 bases between. The CDR3 loop reads CASSPGTGKRETQYF. As DNA, the CDR3 is TGTGCCAGCAGCCCCGGGACTGGGAAGCGGGAGACCCAGTACTTC.

This clonotype was counted many times. The chain joins TRBV6-5 to TRBJ1-1, with D perhaps matching TRBD1 (6 bases). CDR3 size: 11 residues. The germline gives CDR1 MNHEY, CDR2 SVGAGI. V was pared by 8 bases and J by 11 bases, with 15 bases between. The CDR3 DNA sequence: TGTGCCAGCGGTCGTGCAGGGGAGGCTTTCTTT. It specifies CASGRAGEAFF.

The V and J genes are TRBV5-4 and TRBJ2-7; TRBD2 might be the D (5 bases). There are 18 residues in the CDR3. Trimming cost V 3 bases and J 5 bases, with 27 bases left between them. Per the germline V gene, CDR1 is SGHNT and CDR2 is YYREEE (reference sequence). CDR3 amino acids: CASSSTPLLQRRSNEQYF. The CDR3 coding sequence is TGTGCCAGCAGCTCGACCCCTCTCCTACAGCGGAGAAGTAACGAGCAGTACTTC.

The chain combines TRBV20-1 with TRBJ2-5; D is uncertain. V lost 4 bases to trimming and J lost 5 bases, with 14 bases between them. Germline CDR1 reads DFQATT; CDR2 reads SNEGSKA (reference sequence). CDR3 length: 13 residues. The CDR3 DNA reads TGCAGTGCTACCCAGGCGGTAAGCGAGACCCAGTACTTC. Amino acid sequence: CSATQAVSETQYF.

Many counts were recorded for this clonotype. The rearrangement links TRBV20-1 to TRBJ2-2; TRBD1 agrees at 8 bases. Germline loops: CDR1 DFQATT, CDR2 SNEGSKA (reference sequence). V trimming: 5 bases; J trimming: 6 bases; junction bases outside the gene matches: 11. The length of the CDR3 is 15 residues. CDR3 bases: TGCAGTGCTCGACAGACAGGGGAAGACTCCGGGGAGCTGTTTTTT. Translated: CSARQTGEDSGELFF.

On this clonotype itself: Given a much more abundant clone one base away, this may be a read error. The V gene is TRBV27, the J gene TRBJ1-5, with 7 positions matching TRBD1. Germline CDR1 and CDR2: MNHEY and SMNVEV (reference sequence). This CDR3 comprises 13 residues. CDR3 region: CDSRQTGDQPQHF. Written as DNA, the CDR3 is TGTGACAGCAGGCAAACAGGGGATCAGCCCCAGCATTTT.

The rearrangement joins TRBV7-2 to TRBJ1-2; 7 bases align to TRBD1. Germline CDR1 and CDR2: SGHTA and FQGNSA. The ends lost 4 bases at V and 7 bases at J; junction bases unmatched: 6. This CDR3 is built from 13 residues. CDR3 bases: TGTGCCAGCAGCTCCGACAGGGCTGGTGGCTACACCTTC. Protein sequence: CASSSDRAGGYTF. The complete variable domain, with remaining parts taken from reference TRBV7-2 and TRBJ1-2, reads GAGVSQSPSNKVTEKGKDVELRCDPISGHTALYWYRQSLGQGLEFLIYFQGNSAPDKSGLPSDRFSAERTGGSVSTLTIQRTQQEDSAVYLCASSSDRAGGYTFGSGTRLTVV.

The sample holds many counts of this clonotype. CDR3 bases: TGTGCCAGCAGCACTGCCCTGGGACTAAAAGAGACCCAGTACTTC. It codes for CASSTALGLKETQYF. The chain joins TRBV7-8 to TRBJ2-5, with 7 bases identical to TRBD2. Per the germline V gene, CDR1 is SGHVS and CDR2 is FQNEAQ. J lost 3 bases, V lost 5 bases, and 9 bases had no gene match. The CDR3 consists of 15 residues.

The chain carries TRBV25-1 and TRBJ2-5; D remains unclear. The CDR3 runs 16 residues. Germline V gene data show CDR1 as MGHDK and CDR2 as SYGVNS. The V and J ends lost 5 bases and 3 bases respectively, with 19 bases between them. DNA of the CDR3: TGTGCCAGCAGTTTGCCCTCTTCTTCTGGGAAAGAGACCCAGTACTTC. Encoded protein: CASSLPSSSGKETQYF.

This clonotype was counted many times. CDR3 protein: CASSRRWNTEAFF. The CDR3 nucleotides are TGCGCCAGCAGCCGGCGGTGGAACACTGAAGCTTTCTTT. The rearrangement uses TRBV5-1 and TRBJ1-1; D gene uncertain. Deletions cut 4 bases from V and 1 base from J, with 8 bases between. This CDR3 is built from 13 residues. Germline loops: CDR1 SGHRS, CDR2 YFSETQ.

In its sample, this clonotype was seen many times. The chain employs TRBV9 and TRBJ2-7; D possibly corresponds to TRBD1 (5 bases). Germline CDR1 and CDR2: SGDLS and YYNGEE. Deletions cut 4 bases from V and 3 bases from J, with 20 bases between. The CDR3 contains 16 residues. The CDR3 coding sequence is TGTGCCAGCAGCCCACGGGTGGGGCAGGGATTCTACGAGCAGTACTTC. Its protein is CASSPRVGQGFYEQYF.

The chain has TRBV7-9 and TRBJ2-5; D is ambiguous. Germline-derived CDR1 and CDR2 are SEHNR and FQNEAQ (reference sequence). The CDR3 length is 15 residues. V gave up 5 bases and J gave up 2 bases, with 15 bases separating them. The CDR3 loop is CASSRSEGLQETQYF. The CDR3 DNA is TGTGCCAGCAGCAGGAGTGAAGGGTTGCAAGAGACCCAGTACTTC.

This clonotype was seen a few times. This rearrangement joins TRBV20-1 to TRBJ2-7; 9 bases align to TRBD1. This CDR3 contains 14 residues. CDR1 is DFQATT and CDR2 is SNEGSKA in the germline V gene (reference sequence). V lost 1 base, J lost 3 bases, and 4 bases stayed unmatched. The CDR3 bases are TGCAGTGCTAGAGGGGACAGGGATGTCTACGAGCAGTACTTC. Protein: CSARGDRDVYEQYF.

This clonotype appeared once. This chain links TRBV7-2 with TRBJ2-2, with TRBD2 as a possible D gene (6 bases). This CDR3 comprises 14 residues. V was cut by 3 bases and J by 7 bases, with 12 bases left in between. The germline gives CDR1 SGHTA, CDR2 FQGNSA. CDR3 nucleotide sequence: TGTGCCAGCAGCTTGGGAAGGGGAGGCGGGGAGCTGTTTTTT. As protein: CASSLGRGGGELFF.

This clonotype has a count of ten or more. The rearrangement joins TRBV29-1 to TRBJ1-4, with 9 bases identical to TRBD1. V trimming: 4 bases; J trimming: 5 bases; junction bases outside the gene matches: 2. In germline, CDR1 is SQVTM, CDR2 ANQGSEA. The CDR3 consists of 13 residues. This CDR3 reads CSVATGGNEKLFF. The DNA for the CDR3 is TGCAGCGTTGCGACAGGGGGGAATGAAAAACTGTTTTTT.

This clonotype was counted a few times. This chain joins TRBV28 and TRBJ1-5, with D unclear. CDR1 is MDHEN, CDR2 SYDVKM, per germline. The CDR3 consists of 17 residues. With 5 bases removed from V and 2 bases from J, the gap between germline ends came to 19 bases. CDR3 residues: CASSTQFDPDGNQPQHF. In DNA, the CDR3 is TGTGCCAGCAGTACACAGTTCGACCCAGACGGCAATCAGCCCCAGCATTTT.

The rearrangement uses TRBV20-1 and TRBJ1-5; D call uncertain. The V end was cut by 0 bases, the J end by 4 bases, with 4 bases between. The CDR3 length is 12 residues. In germline, CDR1 is DFQATT, CDR2 SNEGSKA (reference sequence). CDR3 in DNA: TGCAGTGCTAGAGATGGGAATCAGCCCCAGCATTTT. It encodes CSARDGNQPQHF.

There are many counts of this clonotype. This chain links TRBV7-2 with TRBJ2-7; D is undetermined. V lost 2 bases to trimming and J lost 7 bases, with 9 bases between them. CDR3 length: 12 residues. Germline CDR1 and CDR2: SGHTA and FQGNSA. The CDR3 region has the DNA TGTGCCAGCAGCTTACTCTCACTTGAGCAGTACTTC. Its protein product is CASSLLSLEQYF.